The 20 T cell receptor beta chains below all came from one sample that was sequenced in a study of cytomegalovirus exposure and HLA in healthy donors. PCR used 60 Vbeta primers and 13 Jbeta primers. The protocol was immunoSEQ multiplex PCR, while the TCRdb copy is restricted to in-frame clones and leaves out a portion. In the table there are approximately 160,000 clones, roughly two thirds of which are singletons. Material for sequencing was PBMCs. The receptor set was obtained from a woman aged 35 to 49 in good health and CMV-seropositive.

This sequence joins TRBV4-1 and TRBJ2-1; D is unclear. The CDR3 contains 13 residues. The V gene's germline CDR1 is MGHRA and CDR2 YSYEKL. Trimming cost V 3 bases and J 8 bases, with 11 bases left between them. Written as DNA, the CDR3 is TGCGCCAGCAGCCAGCAGTACGCAGATGAGCAGTTCTTC. This encodes CASSQQYADEQFF.

CDR3 sequence reads: CASSQLQGANEKLFF. As DNA, the CDR3 is TGCGCCAGCAGCCAGTTACAGGGGGCGAATGAAAAACTGTTTTTT. V and J are TRBV4-3 and TRBJ1-4; 9 nucleotides line up with TRBD1. Per the germline V gene, CDR1 is LGHNA and CDR2 is YSLEER. Losses at the gene ends were 3 bases for V and 5 bases for J; bases not matched to a gene: 4. The CDR3 spans 15 residues.

The chain is built from TRBV6-5 and TRBJ1-2, with a weak D call TRBD1 (5 bases). This CDR3 comprises 13 residues. The V end was cut by 2 bases, the J end by 8 bases, with 12 bases between. CDR1 and CDR2 from the germline V gene are MNHEY and SVGAGI. CDR3: CASSYGRADGYTF. The CDR3 DNA reads as TGTGCCAGCAGTTACGGCAGGGCGGACGGCTACACCTTC.

The CDR3 sequence: CASSLSGQGALGYTF. In DNA, the CDR3 is TGTGCCAGCAGTTTATCGGGACAGGGGGCGCTCGGCTACACCTTC. The chain carries TRBV27 and TRBJ1-2; 12 nucleotides line up with TRBD1. The CDR3 consists of 15 residues. The germline V gene encodes CDR1 MNHEY and CDR2 SMNVEV (reference sequence). V lost 0 bases, J lost 8 bases, and 4 bases stayed unmatched.

The rearrangement joins TRBV11-3 to TRBJ2-2; D is perhaps TRBD2 (5 bases). The germline V gene encodes CDR1 SGHNT and CDR2 YENEEA. The ends were cut back, 5 bases at V and 6 bases at J, with 10 bases in the middle. CDR3 length: 13 amino acids. CDR3 coding DNA: TGTGCCAGCAGCGCTAGGGAGTCCGGGGAGCTGTTTTTT. This codes for CASSARESGELFF. The full variable domain, with the rest looked up from reference TRBV11-3 and TRBJ2-2, is EAGVVQSPRYKIIEKKQPVAFWCNPISGHNTLYWYLQNLGQGPELLIRYENEEAVDDSQLPKDRFSAERLKGVDSTLKIQPAELGDSAVYLCASSARESGELFFGEGSRLTVL.

The genes are TRBV9 and TRBJ2-3, with D possibly TRBD2 on 7 matching bases. The ends were cut back, 3 bases at V and 4 bases at J, with 33 bases in the middle. This CDR3 spans 21 amino acids. Germline assignment: CDR1 SGDLS and CDR2 YYNGEE. Here the CDR3 reads CASSAIHRDGKTGGGADTQYF. The CDR3 DNA is TGTGCCAGCAGCGCCATCCACAGGGATGGAAAAACCGGCGGGGGAGCAGATACGCAGTATTTT. Drawing the rest from reference TRBV9 and TRBJ2-3, the complete variable domain is DSGVTQTPKHLITATGQRVTLRCSPRSGDLSVYWYQQSLDQGLQFLIQYYNGEERAKGNILERFSAQQFPDLHSELNLSSLELGDSALYFCASSAIHRDGKTGGGADTQYFGPGTRLTVL.

This chain links TRBV6-5 with TRBJ1-3; the match to TRBD1 covers 7 bases. Losses at the gene ends were 4 bases for V and 3 bases for J; bases not matched to a gene: 9. The germline CDR1 and CDR2 sequences are MNHEY and SVGAGI. The CDR3 runs to 16 residues. In DNA form, the CDR3 reads TGTGCCAGCAGTTCCGAAAGGACAGGAAGTGGAAACACCATATATTTT. It is translated as CASSSERTGSGNTIYF.

The V gene is TRBV5-1, the J gene TRBJ1-6, with D maybe TRBD1 (5 bases). The ends were cut back, 0 bases at V and 9 bases at J, with 13 bases in the middle. The CDR3 loop spans 15 amino acids. Germline CDR1 reads SGHRS; CDR2 reads YFSETQ. CDR3 sequence (DNA): TGCGCCAGCAGCTTGGCCGGGACTGGCGGTTCACCCCTCCACTTT. It translates to CASSLAGTGGSPLHF.

This clone was seen a handful of times. The chain employs TRBV5-1 and TRBJ2-7; TRBD1 aligns across 9 bases. Per the germline V gene, CDR1 is SGHRS and CDR2 is YFSETQ. CDR3 length: 15 amino acids. The ends lost 5 bases at V and 5 bases at J; junction bases unmatched: 11. CDR3 bases: TGCGCCAGCAGGGGGACAGGGACACCAATTGACGAGCAGTACTTC. Amino acids: CASRGTGTPIDEQYF. Combining the CDR3 with reference TRBV5-1 and TRBJ2-7 gives the whole variable domain KAGVTQTPRYLIKTRGQQVTLSCSPISGHRSVSWYQQTPGQGLQFLFEYFSETQRNKGNFPGRFSGRQFSNSRSEMNVSTLELGDSALYLCASRGTGTPIDEQYFGPGTRLTVT.

The genes are TRBV19 and TRBJ1-5; TRBD1 aligns across 7 bases. Germline V gene sequence: CDR1 LNHDA, CDR2 SQIVND (reference sequence). J lost 2 bases, V lost 10 bases, and 8 bases had no gene match. This CDR3 comprises 14 residues. CDR3 coding DNA: TGTGCCACCGGGACAGCCGAACGCAATCAGCCCCAGCATTTT. Amino acid sequence: CATGTAERNQPQHF.

This clone was picked up one time. This sequence joins TRBV7-9 and TRBJ2-2; D may be TRBD2 (5 bases). The germline CDR1 and CDR2 sequences are SEHNR and FQNEAQ (reference sequence). The germline V and J ends were trimmed by 5 bases and 6 bases, with 16 bases remaining between them. The CDR3 loop spans 15 amino acids. The CDR3 is CASSVPASGSGELFF. The CDR3 DNA follows: TGTGCCAGCAGCGTCCCGGCGTCGGGATCCGGGGAGCTGTTTTTT.

This clone was observed a handful of times. The chain carries TRBV18 and TRBJ2-2, with a tentative D call TRBD1 (6 bases). The germline V gene has CDR1 KGHSH and CDR2 LQKENI. V was shortened by 5 bases and J by 1 base, with 8 bases between the two germline ends. CDR3 length: 14 residues. The DNA of the CDR3 is TGTGCCAGCTCATCGGGACAGAACACCGGGGAGCTGTTTTTT. Translating it yields CASSSGQNTGELFF.

This chain connects TRBV5-1 to TRBJ2-7; D not resolved. This CDR3 has 14 amino acids. Trimming left V 3 bases short and J 2 bases short, with 12 bases between. CDR1 and CDR2 (germline): SGHRS, YFSETQ. This chain's CDR3 is CASSSTLGTYEQYF. CDR3 nucleotide sequence: TGCGCCAGCAGCTCTACGCTAGGAACCTACGAGCAGTACTTC.

CDR3 nucleotides: TGTGCCAGCAGCGTGGGCGGACAGGGCGGCCAAGAGACCCAGTACTTC. This codes for CASSVGGQGGQETQYF. The chain carries TRBV9 and TRBJ2-5; 8 bases are a match to TRBD1. With 2 bases clipped from V and 1 base from J, the junction kept 7 bases outside the gene matches. CDR1 and CDR2 (germline): SGDLS, YYNGEE. This CDR3 is built from 16 residues.

The V gene is TRBV2, the J gene TRBJ2-1; no definite D call. The CDR3 is 13 amino acids. V lost 6 bases and J lost 4, with 10 bases in between. Per the germline V gene, CDR1 is SNHLY and CDR2 is FYNNEI. CDR3 in DNA: TGTGCCAGCAGGGAACAACTTTACAATGAGCAGTTCTTC. Encoded protein: CASREQLYNEQFF. The full variable domain, rest sourced from reference TRBV2 and TRBJ2-1, is EPEVTQTPSHQVTQMGQEVILRCVPISNHLYFYWYRQILGQKVEFLVSFYNNEISEKSEIFDDQFSVERPDGSNFTLKIRSTKLEDSAMYFCASREQLYNEQFFGPGTRLTVL.

This clone showed up just once. The genes are TRBV4-3 and TRBJ1-1; D might be TRBD1 (5 bases). The CDR3 is 14 residues long. Per germline, CDR1 LGHNA and CDR2 YSLEER. The V and J ends lost 3 bases and 5 bases respectively, with 13 bases between them. The chain's CDR3 is CASSHGTGGTEAFF. CDR3 coding DNA: TGCGCCAGCAGCCACGGGACGGGAGGGACTGAAGCTTTCTTT.

V and J are TRBV25-1 and TRBJ1-5, with 7 bases fitting TRBD1. The length of the CDR3 is 15 residues. The germline V gene has CDR1 MGHDK and CDR2 SYGVNS. The J segment lost 6 bases and the V segment lost 3 bases, leaving 8 bases of the junction unmatched. CDR3 nucleotide sequence: TGTGCCAGCAGTGACGACAGGGCGGTCGGTCAGCCCCAGCATTTT. This sequence encodes CASSDDRAVGQPQHF. Looking up the rest from reference TRBV25-1 and TRBJ1-5 gives the full variable domain: EADIYQTPRYLVIGTGKKITLECSQTMGHDKMYWYQQDPGMELHLIHYSYGVNSTEKGDLSSESTVSRIRTEHFPLTLESARPSHTSQYLCASSDDRAVGQPQHFGDGTRLSIL.

This sequence joins TRBV4-1 and TRBJ1-2, with 7 bases identical to TRBD1. The CDR3 covers 15 residues. With 1 base clipped from V and 7 bases from J, the junction kept 9 bases outside the gene matches. Germline loops: CDR1 MGHRA, CDR2 YSYEKL. For the CDR3, the DNA is TGCGCCAGCAGCCAAGTATATACAGGGGACCCTGGCTACACCTTC. Its translation: CASSQVYTGDPGYTF.

This chain joins TRBV4-1 and TRBJ2-7; D remains ambiguous. The germline V gene encodes CDR1 MGHRA and CDR2 YSYEKL. The CDR3 extends over 14 amino acids. The V and J ends lost 6 bases and 2 bases respectively, with 14 bases between them. The CDR3 bases are TGCGCCAGCAGAGAGGTGACCCGGACCTACGAGCAGTACTTC. Translation: CASREVTRTYEQYF.

The gene calls are TRBV4-3 and TRBJ1-1; D gene unclear. Germline values: CDR1 LGHNA, CDR2 YSLEER. V dropped 4 bases and J dropped 1 base, with 7 bases sitting between them. This CDR3 contains 13 residues. CDR3 amino acids: CASSRLSNTEAFF. The DNA of the CDR3 is TGCGCCAGCAGCCGGCTCTCGAACACTGAAGCTTTCTTT.